The 16 T cell receptor beta chains below all came from one sample that was sequenced in a study of cytomegalovirus exposure and HLA in healthy donors. Using immunoSEQ multiplex PCR, the repertoire was profiled, and TCRdb retains in-frame clones only, with some absent. The sample has fewer than 140,000 clones; approximately 90% are singletons. The sample comprised PBMCs. Receptors originate from a woman in her late teens or twenties in good health and CMV-seropositive.

A few counts support this clone. This chain uses TRBV7-9 with TRBJ1-2; no clear D gene. This CDR3 has 16 residues. Trimming stripped 8 bases from V and 2 bases from J, with 21 bases between. The germline V gene encodes CDR1 SEHNR and CDR2 FQNEAQ (reference sequence). Written as DNA, the CDR3 is TGTGCCAGCGACTTATACGACGCGAAGCCCAACTATGGCTACACCTTC. This sequence encodes CASDLYDAKPNYGYTF.

The rearrangement links TRBV6-1 to TRBJ2-7; D possibly corresponds to TRBD1 (5 bases). This CDR3 has 11 amino acids. The V end lost 5 bases, the J end lost 6 bases, and 8 bases lay between the germline ends. Per germline, CDR1 MNHNS and CDR2 SASEGT. CDR3 residues: CASSSGPEQYF. The CDR3 DNA reads as TGTGCCAGCAGTTCAGGGCCCGAGCAGTACTTC.

About this clone itself: Within the sample, other DNA sequences also encode this same CDR3. The chain couples TRBV27 to TRBJ1-2, with D possibly TRBD1 on 6 matching bases. V was pared by 5 bases and J by 2 bases, with 9 bases between. Germline V lookup: CDR1 MNHEY, CDR2 SMNVEV (reference sequence). The CDR3 totals 13 residues. For the CDR3, the DNA is TGTGCCAGCAGTCCGCAGGGGAACTATGGCTACACCTTC. Its translation: CASSPQGNYGYTF.

V and J are TRBV7-2 and TRBJ2-3; TRBD2 agrees at 11 bases. CDR3 length: 16 amino acids. Trimming removed 2 bases from V and 2 bases from J; junction bases left unmatched: 3. Germline CDR1 reads SGHTA; CDR2 reads FQGNSA. CDR3 in amino acids: CASSLLAGGITDTQYF. The CDR3, as DNA: TGTGCCAGCAGCTTATTAGCGGGGGGGATCACAGATACGCAGTATTTT.

The rearrangement joins TRBV5-4 to TRBJ1-2; D remains unclear. CDR3 size: 17 residues. Trimming took 3 bases from V and 0 from J, leaving 18 bases between them. Looked up from germline, CDR1 is SGHNT and CDR2 is YYREEE (reference sequence). This CDR3 reads CASSSWFTAGTNYGYTF. The CDR3 DNA follows: TGTGCCAGCAGCTCCTGGTTTACAGCGGGGACTAACTATGGCTACACCTTC.

The chain couples TRBV2 to TRBJ1-2; 9 bases agree with TRBD1. The germline V gene encodes CDR1 SNHLY and CDR2 FYNNEI. With 2 bases clipped from V and 8 bases from J, the junction kept 3 bases outside the gene matches. The CDR3 sequence is 13 residues long. The CDR3 protein is CASSERQGEGYTF. The CDR3 coding sequence is TGTGCCAGCAGTGAAAGACAGGGGGAAGGCTACACCTTC.

V gene TRBV6-4 combines with J gene TRBJ1-1, with 9 bases fitting TRBD1. The CDR3 has 13 amino acids. V shed 6 bases, J shed 5 bases, and the junction held 4 bases outside the gene matches. Germline V gene lookup returns CDR1 MRHNA and CDR2 SNTAGT. The DNA of the CDR3 is TGTGCCAGCAGCGCCGACAGGGGGACTGAAGCTTTCTTT. Encoded protein: CASSADRGTEAFF.

This clone was picked up a small number of times. The chain is built from TRBV14 and TRBJ1-1; D is undetermined. Germline V gene lookup returns CDR1 SGHDN and CDR2 FVKESK. V gave up 0 bases and J gave up 1 base, with 3 bases separating them. The CDR3 consists of 13 residues. CDR3 sequence: CASSQDWNTEAFF. The CDR3 bases are TGTGCCAGCAGCCAAGACTGGAACACTGAAGCTTTCTTT.

The CDR3, as DNA: TGTGCCAGCAGCTTCACCCCAGGGGGCTCCTCTGGAAACACCATATATTTT. Translated, it gives CASSFTPGGSSGNTIYF. The chain uses TRBV11-2 and TRBJ1-3; 8 bases agree with TRBD1. This CDR3 has 17 amino acids. Germline loops: CDR1 SGHAT, CDR2 FQNNGV. V lost 3 bases and J lost 0; bases outside the gene matches: 7.

The sample holds one count of this clone. The chain combines TRBV19 with TRBJ2-3; the match to TRBD1 covers 11 bases. This CDR3 is 14 amino acids long. CDR1 and CDR2 from the germline V gene are LNHDA and SQIVND (reference sequence). J was trimmed by 5 bases and V by 8 bases; bases with no gene match: 6. The CDR3 protein is CASSGTGGLDTQYF. The DNA of the CDR3 is TGTGCCAGTTCCGGGACAGGGGGATTAGATACGCAGTATTTT.

This sequence joins TRBV7-8 and TRBJ1-2; TRBD1 matches 7 bases. The CDR3 has 15 amino acids. Germline V gives CDR1 SGHVS, CDR2 FQNEAQ. V dropped 0 bases and J dropped 3; count of bases not matched to a gene: 4. The CDR3 DNA is TGTGCCAGCAGCTTAGCGCCCGGACAGGACTATGGCTACACCTTC. Protein sequence: CASSLAPGQDYGYTF.

The chain combines TRBV7-6 with TRBJ2-1; 11 bases fit TRBD2. V lost 2 bases to trimming and J lost 5 bases; unmatched junction nucleotides: 8. In germline, CDR1 is SGHVS, CDR2 FNYEAQ. CDR3 length: 17 amino acids. The CDR3 bases are TGTGCCAGCAGCTTACGACCTAGCGGGGGGAAACACAATGAGCAGTTCTTC. Translation: CASSLRPSGGKHNEQFF.

This rearrangement joins TRBV7-2 to TRBJ2-1; 11 bases fit TRBD2. CDR3 length: 15 amino acids. J gave up 5 bases and V 5 bases, and 5 bases lay outside the gene matches. Per germline, CDR1 SGHTA and CDR2 FQGNSA. The CDR3 DNA reads as TGTGCCAGCAGCCCCGGGACTAGCGGACACAATGAGCAGTTCTTC. Translated, it gives CASSPGTSGHNEQFF. Complete variable domain (other parts from reference TRBV7-2 and TRBJ2-1): GAGVSQSPSNKVTEKGKDVELRCDPISGHTALYWYRQSLGQGLEFLIYFQGNSAPDKSGLPSDRFSAERTGGSVSTLTIQRTQQEDSAVYLCASSPGTSGHNEQFFGPGTRLTVL.

The genes are TRBV28 and TRBJ1-6; D may be TRBD1 (5 bases). V was clipped by 5 bases and J by 2 bases, with 13 bases between them. This CDR3 contains 16 residues. Germline CDR1 reads MDHEN; CDR2 reads SYDVKM. Here the CDR3 DNA reads TGTGCCAGCAGTCCAAGACAGCTAGCCTATAATTCACCCCTCCACTTT. This codes for CASSPRQLAYNSPLHF.

The V gene is TRBV27, the J gene TRBJ1-2, with D tentatively TRBD1 (6 bases). The CDR3 length is 16 residues. Per the germline V gene, CDR1 is MNHEY and CDR2 is SMNVEV (reference sequence). V lost 2 bases, J lost 6 bases, and 19 bases lay in between. CDR3 loop: CASSLTTGGPANGYTF. CDR3 DNA: TGTGCCAGCAGTTTAACGACGGGGGGCCCCGCAAATGGCTACACCTTC.

The chain couples TRBV5-6 to TRBJ2-7, with 11 bases matching TRBD1. CDR1 and CDR2 (germline): SGHDT, YYEEEE. J lost 4 bases, V lost 5 bases, and 8 bases had no gene match. This CDR3 contains 15 residues. The CDR3, as DNA: TGTGCCAGCAGGATACACGGACAGGGGGCGTACGAGCAGTACGTC. Translated: CASRIHGQGAYEQYV.